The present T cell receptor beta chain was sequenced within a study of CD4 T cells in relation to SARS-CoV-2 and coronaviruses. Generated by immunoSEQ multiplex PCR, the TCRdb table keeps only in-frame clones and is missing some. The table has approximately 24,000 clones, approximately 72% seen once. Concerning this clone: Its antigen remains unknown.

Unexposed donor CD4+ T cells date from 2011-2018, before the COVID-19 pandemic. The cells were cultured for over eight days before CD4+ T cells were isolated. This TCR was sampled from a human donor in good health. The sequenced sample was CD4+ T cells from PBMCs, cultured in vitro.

CDR3 region: CASRYDWGTEAFF. DNA for the CDR3: TGTGCCAGCAGATACGACTGGGGCACTGAAGCTTTCTTT. The chain is built from TRBV27 and TRBJ1-1, with D uncertain. The CDR3 has 13 amino acids. Germline values: CDR1 MNHEY, CDR2 SMNVEV (reference sequence). V was clipped by 6 bases and J by 4 bases, with 12 bases between them.